The rows below give T cell receptor beta chains drawn from one sample of a study of blood T cells in healthy people across ages. In TCRdb, the 5' RACE reads were re-called with MiXCR into one record per CDR3 protein. The sample lists 720,000 or so distinct CDR3 sequences; around 38% were seen once. Sequenced sample: blood. The receptor source for this set is an elderly man in good health. Each CDR3 is given with its conserved first and last residue. D genes are given only for firm matches. Some rows mark clone size as missing; the rest say once, few, many or name a class of expanded clone.

CDR3 DNA: TGCAGTGCTAGAGTAAGAGAAGCAGGGGCGAACGGGGAGCTGTTTTTT; CDR3 protein: CSARVREAGANGELFF; V gene: TRBV20-1; D gene: .; J gene: TRBJ2-2; clone size: .
CDR3 DNA: TGCAGTGCTAGGATCTTCGGGAGTCGGAACATTCAGTACTTC; CDR3 protein: CSARIFGSRNIQYF; V gene: TRBV20-1; D gene: .; J gene: TRBJ2-4; clone size: few
CDR3 DNA: TGTGCCAGCAGGAGGGGGGGGGCCCCGGACGAGCAGTACTTC; CDR3 protein: CASRRGGAPDEQYF; V gene: TRBV28; D gene: .; J gene: TRBJ2-7; clone size: few
CDR3 DNA: TGCGCCAGCTGCCGGGACACAGGGACAACTAATGAAAAACTGTTTTTT; CDR3 protein: CASCRDTGTTNEKLFF; V gene: TRBV4-3; D gene: .; J gene: TRBJ1-4; clone size: .
CDR3 DNA: TGCGCCAGCAGCTTGGTCACGGGGGGGCCAGAGACCCAGTACTTC; CDR3 protein: CASSLVTGGPETQYF; V gene: TRBV5-1; D gene: TRBD2; J gene: TRBJ2-5; clone size: .
CDR3 DNA: TGTGCCAGCAGTTTCCAGGGACTGGCGAGCTCTGGGGCCAACGTCCTGACTTTC; CDR3 protein: CASSFQGLASSGANVLTF; V gene: TRBV27; D gene: .; J gene: TRBJ2-6; clone size: few
CDR3 DNA: TGTGCCAGCAGCATGGGGGATGAGCAGTTCTTC; CDR3 protein: CASSMGDEQFF; V gene: TRBV11-3; D gene: .; J gene: TRBJ2-1; clone size: .
CDR3 DNA: TGTGCCAGCAGCCAGATTAGGGACAGACCCTACGAGCAGTACTTC; CDR3 protein: CASSQIRDRPYEQYF; V gene: TRBV4-2; D gene: TRBD1; J gene: TRBJ2-7; clone size: .
CDR3 DNA: TGTGCCAGCAGTTCCAGACTAGCGGTTATCCGAGAGACCCAGTACTTC; CDR3 protein: CASSSRLAVIRETQYF; V gene: TRBV27; D gene: TRBD2; J gene: TRBJ2-5; clone size: many
CDR3 DNA: TGCAGCGTTGAAGGGGACACCCCAGTTTACAATGAGCAGTTCTTC; CDR3 protein: CSVEGDTPVYNEQFF; V gene: TRBV29-1; D gene: .; J gene: TRBJ2-1; clone size: .
CDR3 DNA: TGTGCCAGCAGTGACACCACAAACAGCGGCGGGCAGTACTTC; CDR3 protein: CASSDTTNSGGQYF; V gene: TRBV6-2/TRBV6-3; D gene: .; J gene: TRBJ2-7; clone size: few
CDR3 DNA: TGTGCCAGCAGTCTAGCGGGAACTTACAATGAGCAGTACTTC; CDR3 protein: CASSLAGTYNEQYF; V gene: TRBV5-1; D gene: TRBD2; J gene: TRBJ2-7; clone size: few
CDR3 DNA: TGTGCCAGCAGCCAAGAAAATGAGCAGTACTTC; CDR3 protein: CASSQENEQYF; V gene: TRBV3-1; D gene: .; J gene: TRBJ2-7; clone size: .